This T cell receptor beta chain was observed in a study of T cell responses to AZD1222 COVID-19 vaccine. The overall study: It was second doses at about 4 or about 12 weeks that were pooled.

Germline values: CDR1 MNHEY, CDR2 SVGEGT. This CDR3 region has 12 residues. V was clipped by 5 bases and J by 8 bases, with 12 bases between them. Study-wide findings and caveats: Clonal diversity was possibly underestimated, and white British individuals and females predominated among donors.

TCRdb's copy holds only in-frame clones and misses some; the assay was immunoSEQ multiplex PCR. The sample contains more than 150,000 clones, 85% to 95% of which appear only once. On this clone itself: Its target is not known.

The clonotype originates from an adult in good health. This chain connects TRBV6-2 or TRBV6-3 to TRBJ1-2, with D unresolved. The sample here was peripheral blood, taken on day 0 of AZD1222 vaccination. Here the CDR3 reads CASSPPTKGYTF. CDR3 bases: TGTGCCAGCAGTCCACCGACGAAAGGCTACACCTTC.